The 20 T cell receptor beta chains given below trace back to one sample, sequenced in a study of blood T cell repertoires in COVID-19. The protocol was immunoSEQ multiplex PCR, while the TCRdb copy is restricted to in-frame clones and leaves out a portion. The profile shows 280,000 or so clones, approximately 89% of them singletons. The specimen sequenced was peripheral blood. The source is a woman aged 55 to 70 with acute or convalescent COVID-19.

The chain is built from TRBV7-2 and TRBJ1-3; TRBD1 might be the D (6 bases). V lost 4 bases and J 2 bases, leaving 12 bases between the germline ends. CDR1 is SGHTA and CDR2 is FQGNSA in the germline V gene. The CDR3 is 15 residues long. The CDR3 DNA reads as TGTGCCAGCAGCTATCGGACAGCTACTGGAAACACCATATATTTT. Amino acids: CASSYRTATGNTIYF.

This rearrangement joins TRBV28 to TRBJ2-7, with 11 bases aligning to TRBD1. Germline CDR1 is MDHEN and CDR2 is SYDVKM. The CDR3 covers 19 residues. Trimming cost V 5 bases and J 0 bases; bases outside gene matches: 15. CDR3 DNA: TGTGCCAGCAGTGTAATGAGACTCCGGACAGGGGGCAGCTCCTACGAGCAGTACTTC. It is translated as CASSVMRLRTGGSSYEQYF.

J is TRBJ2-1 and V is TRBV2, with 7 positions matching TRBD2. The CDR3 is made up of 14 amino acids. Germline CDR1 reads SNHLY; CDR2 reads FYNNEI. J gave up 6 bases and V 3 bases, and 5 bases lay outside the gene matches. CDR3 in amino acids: CASSEERGGNEQFF. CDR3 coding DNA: TGTGCCAGCAGTGAGGAGCGGGGCGGCAATGAGCAGTTCTTC.

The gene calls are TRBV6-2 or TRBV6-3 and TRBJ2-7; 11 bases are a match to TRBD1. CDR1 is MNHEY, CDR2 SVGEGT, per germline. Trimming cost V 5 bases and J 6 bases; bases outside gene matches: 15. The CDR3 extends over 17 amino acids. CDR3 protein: CASSAKPPGTGGSEQYF. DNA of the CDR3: TGTGCCAGCAGTGCCAAACCCCCCGGGACAGGGGGGTCCGAGCAGTACTTC.

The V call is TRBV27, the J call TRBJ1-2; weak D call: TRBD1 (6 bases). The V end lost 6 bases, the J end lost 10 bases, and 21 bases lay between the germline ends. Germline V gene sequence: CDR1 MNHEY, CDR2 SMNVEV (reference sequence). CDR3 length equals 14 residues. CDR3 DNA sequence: TGTGCCAGCAGCTTGGGGGGGGCGCAGTCTGACTACACCTTC. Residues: CASSLGGAQSDYTF.

Written as DNA, the CDR3 is TGTGCCAGCAGCTGGGACACTGCCTCGGGAAACACCATATATTTT. Its protein product is CASSWDTASGNTIYF. The rearrangement links TRBV5-5 to TRBJ1-3; the D gene is possibly TRBD1 (6 bases). The V end was cut by 3 bases, the J end by 4 bases, with 14 bases between. Per the germline V gene, CDR1 is SGHKS and CDR2 is YYEKEE (reference sequence). CDR3 length equals 15 residues.

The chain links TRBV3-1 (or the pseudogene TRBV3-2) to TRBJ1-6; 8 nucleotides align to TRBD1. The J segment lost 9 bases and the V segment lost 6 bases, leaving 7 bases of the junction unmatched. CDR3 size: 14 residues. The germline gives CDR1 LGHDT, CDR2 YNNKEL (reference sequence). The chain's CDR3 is CASSARTGTSPLHF. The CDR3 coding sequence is TGTGCCAGCAGTGCTAGGACAGGGACTTCACCCCTCCACTTT.

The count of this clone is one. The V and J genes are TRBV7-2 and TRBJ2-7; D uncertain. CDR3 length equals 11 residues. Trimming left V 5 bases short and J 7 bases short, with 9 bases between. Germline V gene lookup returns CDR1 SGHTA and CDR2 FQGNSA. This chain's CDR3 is CASSPQWEQYF. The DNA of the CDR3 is TGTGCCAGCAGCCCTCAGTGGGAGCAGTACTTC. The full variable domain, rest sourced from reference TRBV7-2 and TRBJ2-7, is GAGVSQSPSNKVTEKGKDVELRCDPISGHTALYWYRQSLGQGLEFLIYFQGNSAPDKSGLPSDRFSAERTGGSVSTLTIQRTQQEDSAVYLCASSPQWEQYFGPGTRLTVT.

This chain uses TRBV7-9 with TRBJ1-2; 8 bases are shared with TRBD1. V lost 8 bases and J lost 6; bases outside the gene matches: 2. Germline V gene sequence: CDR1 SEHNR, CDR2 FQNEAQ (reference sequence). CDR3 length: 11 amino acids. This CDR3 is CASGQGDGYTF. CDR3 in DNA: TGTGCCAGCGGACAGGGAGATGGCTACACCTTC.

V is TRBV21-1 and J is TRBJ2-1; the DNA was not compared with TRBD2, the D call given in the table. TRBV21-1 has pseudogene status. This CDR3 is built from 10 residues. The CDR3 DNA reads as TGTGCCAGCAGTGCGAATGAGCAGTTCTTC. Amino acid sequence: CASSANEQFF.

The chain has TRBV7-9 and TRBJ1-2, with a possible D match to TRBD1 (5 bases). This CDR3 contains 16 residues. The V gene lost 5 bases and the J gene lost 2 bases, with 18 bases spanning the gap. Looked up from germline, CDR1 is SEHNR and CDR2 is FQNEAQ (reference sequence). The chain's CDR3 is CASSQHQGAANYGYTF. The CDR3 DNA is TGTGCCAGCAGCCAGCATCAGGGTGCGGCAAACTATGGCTACACCTTC.

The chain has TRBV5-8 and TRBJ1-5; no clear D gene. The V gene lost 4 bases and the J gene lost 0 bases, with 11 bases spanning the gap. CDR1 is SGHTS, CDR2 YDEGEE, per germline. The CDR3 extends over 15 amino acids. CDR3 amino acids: CASSPGVHSNQPQHF. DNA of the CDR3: TGTGCCAGCAGCCCCGGGGTCCATAGCAATCAGCCCCAGCATTTT. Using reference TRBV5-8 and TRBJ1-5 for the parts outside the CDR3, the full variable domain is EAGVTQSPTHLIKTRGQQATLRCSPISGHTSVYWYQQALGLGLQFLLWYDEGEERNRGNFPPRFSGRQFPNYSSELNVNALELEDSALYLCASSPGVHSNQPQHFGDGTRLSIL.

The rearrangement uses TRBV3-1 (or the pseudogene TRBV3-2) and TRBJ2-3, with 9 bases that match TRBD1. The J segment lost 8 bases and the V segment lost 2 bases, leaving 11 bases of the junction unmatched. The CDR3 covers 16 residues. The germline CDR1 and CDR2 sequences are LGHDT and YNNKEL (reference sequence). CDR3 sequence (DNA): TGTGCCAGCAGCCAATCCGGCGGGACAGGGAGGTCTACGCAGTATTTT. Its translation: CASSQSGGTGRSTQYF.

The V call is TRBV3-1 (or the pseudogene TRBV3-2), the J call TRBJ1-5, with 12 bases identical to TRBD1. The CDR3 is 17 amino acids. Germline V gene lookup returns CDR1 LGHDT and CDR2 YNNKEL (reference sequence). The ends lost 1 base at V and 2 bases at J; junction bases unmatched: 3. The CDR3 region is CASSQAGTGGGNQPQHF. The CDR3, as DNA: TGTGCCAGCAGCCAAGCCGGGACAGGGGGCGGCAATCAGCCCCAGCATTTT.

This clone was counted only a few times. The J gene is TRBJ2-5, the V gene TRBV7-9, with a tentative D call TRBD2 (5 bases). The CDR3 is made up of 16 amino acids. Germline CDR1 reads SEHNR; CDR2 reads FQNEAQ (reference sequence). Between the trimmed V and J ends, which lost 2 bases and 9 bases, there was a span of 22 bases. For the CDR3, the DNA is TGTGCCAGCAGCTTATCGCGGCTAGCCTACCTCTCGGCCCAGTACTTC. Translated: CASSLSRLAYLSAQYF.

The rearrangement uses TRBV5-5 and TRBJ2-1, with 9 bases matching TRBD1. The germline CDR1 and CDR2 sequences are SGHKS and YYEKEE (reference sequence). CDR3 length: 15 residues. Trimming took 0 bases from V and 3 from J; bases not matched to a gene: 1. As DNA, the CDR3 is TGTGCCAGCAGCTTGGGGGACAGGGACTACAATGAGCAGTTCTTC. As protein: CASSLGDRDYNEQFF.

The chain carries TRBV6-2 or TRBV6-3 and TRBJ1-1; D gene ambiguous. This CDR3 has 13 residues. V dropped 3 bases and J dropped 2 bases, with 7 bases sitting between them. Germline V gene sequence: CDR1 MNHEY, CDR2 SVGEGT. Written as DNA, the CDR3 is TGTGCCAGCAGTTATCCCAGAAACACTGAAGCTTTCTTT. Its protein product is CASSYPRNTEAFF.

The CDR3 nucleotides read TGTGCCAGCAGTCCCAACACAGGGAACTCCTACAATGAGCAGTTCTTC. It codes for CASSPNTGNSYNEQFF. V gene TRBV28 combines with J gene TRBJ2-1; possibly TRBD1 for D (6 bases). The germline V and J ends were trimmed by 5 bases and 0 bases, with 14 bases remaining between them. The germline CDR1 and CDR2 sequences are MDHEN and SYDVKM. The CDR3 is 16 residues long.

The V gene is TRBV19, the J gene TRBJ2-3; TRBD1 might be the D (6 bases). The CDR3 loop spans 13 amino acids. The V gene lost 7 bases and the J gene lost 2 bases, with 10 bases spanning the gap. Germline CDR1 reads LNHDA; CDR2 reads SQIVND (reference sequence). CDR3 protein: CASKDRATDTQYF. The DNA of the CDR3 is TGTGCCAGTAAGGACAGAGCCACAGATACGCAGTATTTT. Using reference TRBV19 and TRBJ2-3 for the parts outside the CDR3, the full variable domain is DGGITQSPKYLFRKEGQNVTLSCEQNLNHDAMYWYRQDPGQGLRLIYYSQIVNDFQKGDIAEGYSVSREKKESFPLTVTSAQKNPTAFYLCASKDRATDTQYFGPGTRLTVL.

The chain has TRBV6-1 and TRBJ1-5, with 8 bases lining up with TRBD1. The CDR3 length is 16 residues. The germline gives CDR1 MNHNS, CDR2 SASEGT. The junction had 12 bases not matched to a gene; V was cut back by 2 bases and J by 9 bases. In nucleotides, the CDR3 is TGTGCCAGCAGTGAACCGGACAGGGCCGCGATAATGCCCCAGCATTTT. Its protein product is CASSEPDRAAIMPQHF.